Listed below are T cell receptor beta chains from one sample, sequenced in a study of chemoradiotherapy in HPV16-positive cancers. Produced via immunoSEQ multiplex PCR; TCRdb's table is partial and in-frame only. The sample contains tens of thousands of clones, more than 65% of which appear only once. Sample: blood, taken from a patient who underwent chemoradiotherapy. The receptors shown here come from a human donor with HPV-associated anogenital cancer. The CDR3 runs from the conserved cysteine through the conserved F or W. Fields, in order: clone size, V gene, J gene, D gene, CDR3 DNA, CDR3 protein. A D gene is named only where the DNA matches it firmly. Clone sizes are given selectively: once, few, many, or a class where the clone is expanded.

size: -
V: TRBV9
J: TRBJ1-4
D: TRBD1
DNA: TGTGCCAGCAGCGTAGAGAGGGGGCAACAAGAAAAACTGTTTTTT
CDR3: CASSVERGQQEKLFF

size: -
V: TRBV2
J: TRBJ1-4
D: -
DNA: TGTGCCAGCAGACATGAAACGACTGGGGTTCTGTTTTTT
CDR3: CASRHETTGVLFF

size: -
V: TRBV6-6
J: TRBJ2-3
D: -
DNA: TGTGCCAGCAGTATCCGGTGGGGAGATACGCAGTATTTT
CDR3: CASSIRWGDTQYF

size: once
V: TRBV7-9
J: TRBJ2-2
D: -
DNA: TGTGCCAGCAGCTTAGGCTCCCTAACAGGGCAAACCAACACCGGGGAGCTGTTTTTT
CDR3: CASSLGSLTGQTNTGELFF

size: -
V: TRBV19
J: TRBJ1-5
D: -
DNA: TGTGCCAGTAGTATAGGGGGGGCGAGGCAGGGCAATCAGCCCCAGCATTTT
CDR3: CASSIGGARQGNQPQHF

size: -
V: TRBV10-1
J: TRBJ2-7
D: -
DNA: TGCGCCAGTCCAGGGTGGGTTCCTACAACCTACGAGCAGTACTTC
CDR3: CASPGWVPTTYEQYF

size: once
V: TRBV15
J: TRBJ1-2
D: -
DNA: TGTGCCACCAGCAGAGATTTGGACACGGCGTCCGGGACCGTAGGCTACACCTTC
CDR3: CATSRDLDTASGTVGYTF

size: -
V: TRBV7-9
J: TRBJ1-2
D: -
DNA: TGTGCCAGCAGCTTAGAGGTCGCGACACTGTATGGCTACACCTTC
CDR3: CASSLEVATLYGYTF

size: -
V: TRBV11-2
J: TRBJ2-1
D: -
DNA: TGTGCCAGCAGCAAGACGGGGATAGGGCTGCAGCAGTTCTTC
CDR3: CASSKTGIGLQQFF

size: -
V: TRBV4-2
J: TRBJ1-3
D: -
DNA: TGTGCCAGCAGCCAAGATCGGGGATCTGGAAACACCATATATTTT
CDR3: CASSQDRGSGNTIYF

size: -
V: TRBV6-5
J: TRBJ1-2
D: -
DNA: TGTGCCAGCAGCCGCCGAGGAGCTAACTATGGCTACACCTTC
CDR3: CASSRRGANYGYTF

size: -
V: TRBV14
J: TRBJ1-2
D: -
DNA: TGTGCCAGCAGCCAACAGGTGGGAGGTGGCTACACCTTC
CDR3: CASSQQVGGGYTF

size: -
V: TRBV11-3
J: TRBJ2-1
D: -
DNA: TGTGCCAGCAGCTCGGAACCCCTCAGGGGTGAGCAGTTCTTC
CDR3: CASSSEPLRGEQFF

size: -
V: TRBV5-1
J: TRBJ2-5
D: -
DNA: TGCGCCAGCAGCCCTGGCTGGGAGGAGACCCAGTACTTC
CDR3: CASSPGWEETQYF

size: -
V: TRBV13
J: TRBJ1-1
D: -
DNA: TGTGCCAGCAGCTTAGAGAAAGGGGTCCCCACTGAAGCTTTCTTT
CDR3: CASSLEKGVPTEAFF

size: few
V: TRBV19
J: TRBJ1-1
D: TRBD1
DNA: TGTGCCAGTATCAAGACAGGGATGAACACTGAAGCTTTCTTT
CDR3: CASIKTGMNTEAFF

size: -
V: TRBV5-1
J: TRBJ2-5
D: -
DNA: TGCGCCAGCAGCTTGGGCCCGACGGAGCAAGAGACCCAGTACTTC
CDR3: CASSLGPTEQETQYF

size: -
V: TRBV5-8
J: TRBJ1-4
D: -
DNA: TGTGCCAGCAGCTTGGGCCAGGGTAATGAAAAACTGTTTTTT
CDR3: CASSLGQGNEKLFF

size: -
V: TRBV9
J: TRBJ1-2
D: -
DNA: TGTGCCAGCAGCTTGGGGGGGACCCTTAAAGGCTACACCTTC
CDR3: CASSLGGTLKGYTF

size: -
V: TRBV27
J: TRBJ2-1
D: -
DNA: TGTGCCAGCAGTTTGACCGGGGGGCCAAGGAATGAGCAGTTCTTC
CDR3: CASSLTGGPRNEQFF

size: -
V: TRBV29-1
J: TRBJ1-2
D: -
DNA: TGCAGCGTTCCTCCCGGGCCGGGCTCTGGCTACACCTTC
CDR3: CSVPPGPGSGYTF

size: few
V: TRBV7-5
J: TRBJ1-6
D: -
DNA: TGTGCCAGACCCGGAGAGGGGGCGGCCTATAATTCACCCCTCCACTTT
CDR3: CARPGEGAAYNSPLHF

size: once
V: TRBV4-2
J: TRBJ1-1
D: -
DNA: TGTGCCAGCAGCCAAGAGCAAGTGAACACTGAAGCTTTCTTT
CDR3: CASSQEQVNTEAFF

size: -
V: TRBV28
J: TRBJ1-2
D: -
DNA: TGTGCCAGCAGTTTATTTAGGGCAGTTAGTGGCTACACCTTC
CDR3: CASSLFRAVSGYTF

size: -
V: TRBV19
J: TRBJ1-5
D: -
DNA: TGTGCCAGTAGTATTACCCCAGGGCAAGGGCAGCCCCAGCATTTT
CDR3: CASSITPGQGQPQHF

size: -
V: TRBV15
J: TRBJ2-7
D: -
DNA: TGTGCCACCAGCAAAGAACAGGGGGGGACGTTCCGGGAGCAGTACTTC
CDR3: CATSKEQGGTFREQYF

size: once
V: TRBV7-6
J: TRBJ1-5
D: -
DNA: TGTGCCAGCAGCTTAACGGGCTCGGAGCCCCAGCATTTT
CDR3: CASSLTGSEPQHF

size: -
V: TRBV29-1
J: TRBJ2-1
D: -
DNA: TGCAGCGTTGAAGATGTAGAGGAGTCCTACAATGAGCAGTTCTTC
CDR3: CSVEDVEESYNEQFF

size: -
V: TRBV2
J: TRBJ1-1
D: -
DNA: TGTGCCAGCATGGGGGATGGAACTGAAGCTTTCTTT
CDR3: CASMGDGTEAFF

size: few
V: TRBV5-6
J: TRBJ1-5
D: -
DNA: TGTGCCAGCAGCTTGCTGGGGATGGGCAATCAGCCCCAGCATTTT
CDR3: CASSLLGMGNQPQHF

size: few
V: TRBV19
J: TRBJ1-2
D: -
DNA: TGTGCCAGTAGCTCAACAGGGAACTATGGCTACACCTTC
CDR3: CASSSTGNYGYTF